This is a list of T cell receptor beta chains from one sample in a study of human T cells and chemical hapten exposure. TCRdb used MiXCR to reprocess the RACE reads, holding one entry per CDR3 protein. Of approximately 370,000 distinct CDR3 sequences in the sample, around 5.5% were seen once. This specimen was whole blood, taken in connection with sensitization to the hapten diphenylcyclopropenone (DPC). Receptors were obtained from a woman aged 18-30 years with alopecia areata. Some clones in this sample may be carry-over from other donors' samples. Each CDR3 is given with its conserved first and last residue. The D gene is left open where the match is weak. The listing skips clone size in some rows; elsewhere it reads once, few, many or a size class.

j_gene | d_gene | abundance | v_gene | CDR3aa | CDR3nt
TRBJ1-4 | TRBD1 | NA | TRBV28 | CASSFLTGAEKLFF | TGTGCCAGCAGTTTCTTAACAGGGGCTGAAAAACTGTTTTTT
TRBJ2-2 | TRBD1 | many | TRBV6-6 | CASSADRATGELFF | TGTGCCAGCAGTGCGGACAGGGCCACCGGGGAGCTGTTTTTT
TRBJ1-2 | TRBD1 | few | TRBV7-9 | CASAVEGAWYGYTF | TGTGCCAGCGCGGTGGAGGGGGCATGGTATGGCTACACCTTC
TRBJ1-1 | TRBD1 | NA | TRBV20-1 | CSAIGWDRSSTEAFF | TGCAGTGCTATAGGGTGGGACAGGTCTTCCACTGAAGCTTTCTTT
TRBJ2-3 | NA | NA | TRBV11-2 | CASNPKQRGEGTDTQYF | TGTGCCAGCAACCCGAAGCAACGGGGAGAGGGCACAGATACGCAGTATTTT
TRBJ1-2 | NA | NA | TRBV5-1 | CASSFWDGVYGYTF | TGCGCCAGCAGCTTTTGGGACGGAGTCTATGGCTACACCTTC
TRBJ1-4 | NA | NA | TRBV4-2 | CASSQDQGGRFEKLFF | TGTGCCAGCAGCCAAGATCAAGGAGGGCGGTTTGAAAAACTGTTTTTT
TRBJ1-6 | NA | few | TRBV6-2/TRBV6-3 | CASRRGSYNSPLHF | TGTGCCAGCAGGCGGGGGTCCTATAATTCACCCCTCCACTTT
TRBJ2-3 | TRBD2 | few | TRBV20-1 | CSARKAGGRIDTQYF | TGCAGTGCTAGGAAAGCGGGGGGGAGAATAGATACGCAGTATTTT
TRBJ1-2 | NA | few | TRBV10-3 | CAISGGPAGYTF | TGTGCCATCAGTGGGGGACCGGCGGGCTACACCTTC
TRBJ1-4 | NA | NA | TRBV20-1 | CSANFWVFLNEKLFF | TGCAGTGCTAACTTTTGGGTCTTTCTTAATGAAAAACTGTTTTTT
TRBJ2-3 | TRBD1 | few | TRBV5-4 | CASSLGDRTTDTQYF | TGTGCCAGCAGCTTGGGGGACAGGACTACAGATACGCAGTATTTT
TRBJ1-3 | TRBD1 | many | TRBV3-1 | CASSQGGGGNTIYF | TGTGCCAGCAGCCAAGGAGGGGGCGGCAACACCATATATTTT
TRBJ2-7 | TRBD2 | few | TRBV20-1 | CSAREMRAGGVEQYF | TGCAGTGCTAGAGAGATGAGAGCGGGGGGCGTCGAGCAGTACTTC
TRBJ1-2 | NA | NA | TRBV6-5 | CASSYSIMGGLSYGYTF | TGTGCCAGCAGTTACTCGATTATGGGGGGCCTTAGCTATGGCTACACCTTC
TRBJ1-5 | NA | many | TRBV7-2 | CASSHPVEGRGYNQPQHF | TGTGCCAGCAGCCACCCAGTAGAGGGACGAGGCTACAATCAGCCCCAGCATTTT
TRBJ2-3 | NA | many | TRBV5-5 | CASNPQKLTDTQYF | TGTGCCAGCAACCCACAGAAACTCACAGATACGCAGTATTTT
TRBJ2-3 | TRBD2 | many | TRBV12-3/TRBV12-4 | CASSLPSGVDTQYF | TGTGCCAGCAGTTTGCCCAGCGGGGTAGATACGCAGTATTTT
TRBJ1-2 | NA | few | TRBV6-2/TRBV6-3 | CASRRPGQGKDYGYTF | TGTGCCAGCCGAAGACCTGGGCAGGGGAAGGACTATGGCTACACCTTC
TRBJ1-5 | NA | NA | TRBV25-1 | CASSDSRGNNQPQHF | TGTGCCAGCAGTGATAGTCGGGGCAACAATCAGCCCCAGCATTTT
TRBJ1-1 | TRBD1 | few | TRBV6-5 | CASSYRTGEAFF | TGTGCCAGCAGTTACCGGACAGGGGAGGCTTTCTTT
TRBJ2-4 | TRBD2 | NA | TRBV4-3 | CASSQEGGSSIQYF | TGCGCCAGCAGCCAAGAGGGGGGGAGTTCCATTCAGTACTTC
TRBJ1-2 | TRBD1 | few | TRBV4-3 | CASSQDLGTGGRFYGYTF | TGCGCCAGCAGCCAGGACCTCGGGACAGGGGGCCGGTTCTATGGCTACACCTTC
TRBJ2-3 | TRBD2 | many | TRBV15 | CATSRDTLAGGHGDTQYF | TGTGCCACCAGCAGAGATACCCTAGCGGGGGGGCATGGAGATACGCAGTATTTT
TRBJ1-6 | NA | NA | TRBV12-3/TRBV12-4 | CASSLNSLHF | TGTGCCAGCAGTTTAAACTCCCTCCACTTT
TRBJ1-3 | TRBD1 | NA | TRBV7-2 | CASSLDPTRTGGNTIYF | TGTGCCAGCAGCTTAGATCCCACCCGGACAGGTGGAAACACCATATATTTT
TRBJ1-6 | NA | many | TRBV6-1 | CASSEAYGPIGSPLHF | TGTGCCAGCAGTGAAGCTTACGGGCCAATAGGTTCACCCCTCCACTTT
TRBJ2-5 | NA | few | TRBV9 | CASSPRLEGGYETQYF | TGTGCCAGCAGCCCCCGACTAGAGGGGGGATACGAGACCCAGTACTTC
TRBJ2-6 | NA | NA | TRBV10-3 | CAIREVAVSGANVLTF | TGTGCCATCAGGGAAGTTGCGGTGTCTGGGGCCAACGTCCTGACTTTC
TRBJ2-2 | NA | few | TRBV4-2 | CASSPTDRNTGELFF | TGTGCCAGCAGCCCGACCGACAGGAACACCGGGGAGCTGTTTTTT
TRBJ1-1 | TRBD1 | few | TRBV7-6 | CASSPRGGVTEAFF | TGTGCCAGCAGCCCCAGGGGGGGGGTGACTGAAGCTTTCTTT
TRBJ2-7 | NA | NA | TRBV4-3 | CASSQDGATDEQYF | TGCGCCAGCAGCCAAGACGGGGCAACTGACGAGCAGTACTTC
TRBJ1-4 | NA | few | TRBV5-1 | CASSLDSPTNEKLFF | TGCGCCAGCAGCCTTGACAGTCCAACTAATGAAAAACTGTTTTTT
TRBJ1-4 | NA | many | TRBV10-3 | CAISGNLGPNEKLFF | TGTGCCATCAGTGGGAACTTGGGTCCTAATGAAAAACTGTTTTTT
TRBJ2-2 | TRBD1 | NA | TRBV3-1 | CASSPRTGPGGTGELFF | TGTGCCAGCAGCCCACGGACAGGGCCGGGCGGCACCGGGGAGCTGTTTTTT
TRBJ2-1 | NA | many | TRBV7-9 | CASRRSGDEQFF | TGTGCCAGCAGACGCTCAGGGGATGAGCAGTTCTTC
TRBJ1-1 | TRBD1 | few | TRBV6-2/TRBV6-3 | CASRVDRGNTEAFF | TGTGCCAGCAGGGTCGACAGGGGGAACACTGAAGCTTTCTTT
TRBJ2-3 | NA | few | TRBV3-1 | CASSQDQTDGTQYF | TGTGCCAGCAGCCAAGATCAGACAGACGGTACGCAGTATTTT